A single sample gave rise to the 28 T cell receptor beta chains below, sequenced in a study of T cells after yellow fever vaccination. TCRdb itself ran the 5' RACE reads through MiXCR, one entry per CDR3 protein. The table shows approximately 150,000 distinct CDR3 sequences, with around 8.5% occurring only once. Material: CD8+ T cells sorted from PBMCs, obtained 45 days after the yellow fever booster vaccination. The origin of the receptors is a man aged 18-30 years who received the YFV17D yellow fever vaccine.

This clonotype was observed many times. J is TRBJ1-2 and V is TRBV29-1, with D possibly matching TRBD1 (6 bases). Germline CDR1 is SQVTM and CDR2 is ANQGSEA. This CDR3 is built from 13 residues. Trimming took off 5 bases at V and 1 base at J, with 11 bases between the two ends. The chain's CDR3 is CSVKGGDNYGYTF. The CDR3 coding sequence is TGCAGCGTTAAGGGGGGTGATAACTATGGCTACACCTTC.

This clonotype was seen more than once but under ten times. V gene TRBV4-3 combines with J gene TRBJ1-2; D uncertain. The CDR3 is made up of 16 amino acids. V was shortened by 1 base and J by 1 base, with 13 bases between the two germline ends. Looked up from germline, CDR1 is LGHNA and CDR2 is YSLEER. In nucleotides, the CDR3 is TGCGCCAGCAGCCAAGTCGTGGCGGCGGTTAACTATGGCTACACCTTC. It translates to CASSQVVAAVNYGYTF.

The rearrangement links TRBV7-9 to TRBJ1-5; 7 positions match TRBD1. The junction had 4 bases not matched to a gene; V was cut back by 3 bases and J by 2 bases. Germline values: CDR1 SEHNR, CDR2 FQNEAQ (reference sequence). The CDR3 runs 15 residues. The CDR3 here is CASSFSGGRNQPQHF. CDR3 in DNA: TGTGCCAGCAGCTTTTCAGGGGGTCGCAATCAGCCCCAGCATTTT.

This clonotype has ten or more counts. This sequence joins TRBV27 and TRBJ1-5; 12 bases match TRBD1. CDR3 size: 17 residues. The V gene's germline CDR1 is MNHEY and CDR2 SMNVEV (reference sequence). V was clipped by 4 bases and J by 6 bases; unmatched bases: 10. CDR3 sequence (DNA): TGTGCCAGCAGTTCCTATCCGGGACAGGGGGCGGGTCAGCCCCAGCATTTT. It yields the protein CASSSYPGQGAGQPQHF.

The genes are TRBV18 and TRBJ1-5; unclear D gene. The CDR3 spans 18 residues. Trimming took off 3 bases at V and 0 bases at J, with 18 bases between the two ends. Germline V lookup: CDR1 KGHSH, CDR2 LQKENI. CDR3 protein: CASSPPHSSRPSNQPQHF. In DNA, the CDR3 is TGTGCCAGCTCACCGCCCCACAGCAGTAGACCTAGCAATCAGCCCCAGCATTTT.

This clonotype was detected only a few times. The chain carries TRBV28 and TRBJ2-3, with 9 bases identical to TRBD1. J lost 1 base, V lost 5 bases, and 13 bases had no gene match. Per germline, CDR1 MDHEN and CDR2 SYDVKM. The CDR3 consists of 18 residues. The CDR3 spells CASSLPGQGFSRTDTQYF. The CDR3 DNA is TGTGCCAGCAGTCTACCGGGACAGGGCTTTTCCCGCACAGATACGCAGTATTTT.

This clonotype appeared a few times. The chain couples TRBV2 to TRBJ2-7, with 8 bases fitting TRBD1. The trim removed 3 bases at V and 3 bases at J, leaving 7 bases unmatched. The CDR3 loop spans 15 amino acids. Germline-derived CDR1 and CDR2 are SNHLY and FYNNEI. In DNA form, the CDR3 reads TGTGCCAGCAGTGACCGCAGGGGGCGCGTCTACGAGCAGTACTTC. It codes for CASSDRRGRVYEQYF.

The count of this clonotype is one. The chain is built from TRBV19 and TRBJ1-1; D ambiguous. The V end lost 5 bases, the J end lost 4 bases, and 11 bases lay between the germline ends. The CDR3 has 13 residues. Germline V gene sequence: CDR1 LNHDA, CDR2 SQIVND (reference sequence). The CDR3 DNA reads TGTGCCAGTAGTCCGGCCCGAGTCACTGAAGCTTTCTTT. This gives the protein CASSPARVTEAFF. The entire variable domain, with the rest obtained from reference TRBV19 and TRBJ1-1, is as follows: DGGITQSPKYLFRKEGQNVTLSCEQNLNHDAMYWYRQDPGQGLRLIYYSQIVNDFQKGDIAEGYSVSREKKESFPLTVTSAQKNPTAFYLCASSPARVTEAFFGQGTRLTVV.

This chain connects TRBV4-1 to TRBJ2-5, with 8 bases fitting TRBD2. V trimming: 2 bases; J trimming: 5 bases; junction bases outside the gene matches: 7. The CDR3 is made up of 15 amino acids. Germline CDR1 MGHRA, CDR2 YSYEKL. CDR3 in DNA: TGCGCCAGCAGCCAAAGACCGGGGACTAGGGAGACCCAGTACTTC. As protein: CASSQRPGTRETQYF.

This chain joins TRBV5-4 and TRBJ1-2; TRBD1 agrees at 8 bases. With V trimmed by 5 bases and J by 2 bases, 11 bases remained unmatched. This CDR3 region has 16 residues. CDR1 SGHNT and CDR2 YYREEE come from the germline V gene (reference sequence). The DNA for the CDR3 is TGTGCCAGCAGAATCCAGGGGGCCCCACCCAACTATGGCTACACCTTC. Amino acid sequence: CASRIQGAPPNYGYTF.

The chain carries TRBV11-2 and TRBJ1-6, with 7 nucleotides matching TRBD1. J lost 10 bases, V lost 5 bases, and 8 bases had no gene match. The germline gives CDR1 SGHAT, CDR2 FQNNGV. This CDR3 is 14 amino acids long. DNA for the CDR3: TGTGCCAGCAGCGCCGGGGACAGCGGCTCACCCCTCCACTTT. It is translated as CASSAGDSGSPLHF.

The CDR3 coding sequence is TGCGCCAGCAGTGAAGGACTAGCGGGTCAAGAGACCCAGTACTTC. Its protein is CASSEGLAGQETQYF. The chain joins TRBV10-1 to TRBJ2-5; 11 bases match TRBD2. This CDR3 is built from 15 residues. The V and J ends lost 3 bases and 2 bases, in that order; junction bases with no gene match: 2. Looked up from germline, CDR1 is WNHNN and CDR2 is SYGVQD (reference sequence).

This clonotype was found many times. This chain connects TRBV7-9 to TRBJ2-3; TRBD1 matches at 9 bases. Per the germline V gene, CDR1 is SEHNR and CDR2 is FQNEAQ (reference sequence). J was trimmed by 0 bases and V by 5 bases; bases with no gene match: 9. The CDR3 totals 17 residues. As DNA, the CDR3 is TGTGCCAGCAGCCCTAACCCCGGGACAGGGAGCACAGATACGCAGTATTTT. It codes for CASSPNPGTGSTDTQYF.

The genes are TRBV19 and TRBJ2-1, with D perhaps matching TRBD2 (6 bases). Germline V gives CDR1 LNHDA, CDR2 SQIVND (reference sequence). V was pared by 7 bases and J by 0 bases, with 10 bases between. The CDR3 extends over 14 amino acids. The CDR3 spells CASNGGASYNEQFF. In nucleotides, the CDR3 is TGTGCCAGTAATGGCGGGGCCTCCTACAATGAGCAGTTCTTC.

This clonotype was found a few times. V is TRBV4-1 and J is TRBJ2-5, with 9 nucleotides matching TRBD1. The germline gives CDR1 MGHRA, CDR2 YSYEKL. The CDR3 totals 17 residues. The V segment lost 0 bases and the J segment 10 bases; nucleotides outside the gene matches: 15. The CDR3 coding sequence is TGCGCCAGCAGCCAAGATATTTTGGGGACAGGGCACCAGGGCCAGTACTTC. Translation gives CASSQDILGTGHQGQYF.

DNA of the CDR3: TGTGCCAGCAGCCAACAGGGTCGGGGGACCTACGAGCAGTACTTC. It translates to CASSQQGRGTYEQYF. The chain links TRBV27 to TRBJ2-7; the D call may be TRBD1 or TRBD2 (6 bases each). CDR1 and CDR2 (germline): MNHEY, SMNVEV (reference sequence). The CDR3 loop spans 15 amino acids. Between the trimmed V and J ends, which lost 6 bases and 2 bases, there was a span of 17 bases.

Many counts were recorded for this clonotype. The genes are TRBV5-6 and TRBJ2-7; TRBD1 matches at 8 bases. Germline V gives CDR1 SGHDT, CDR2 YYEEEE. The CDR3 sequence is 13 residues long. The ends lost 0 bases at V and 6 bases at J; junction bases unmatched: 2. The CDR3 is CASSLVTGGEQYF. Written as DNA, the CDR3 is TGTGCCAGCAGCTTGGTTACAGGGGGCGAGCAGTACTTC. The full variable domain, in which reference TRBV5-6 and TRBJ2-7 provide the parts outside the CDR3, is DAGVTQSPTHLIKTRGQQVTLRCSPKSGHDTVSWYQQALGQGPQFIFQYYEEEERQRGNFPDRFSGHQFPNYSSELNVNALLLGDSALYLCASSLVTGGEQYFGPGTRLTVT.

This clonotype was seen more than once but under ten times. The chain has TRBV7-8 and TRBJ2-5; tentatively, D is TRBD2 (5 bases). V lost 5 bases, J lost 5 bases, and 9 bases lay in between. Germline lookup yields CDR1 SGHVS and CDR2 FQNEAQ. This CDR3 contains 12 residues. In DNA form, the CDR3 reads TGTGCCAGCAGCCCTCGGAGGGAGACCCAGTACTTC. This codes for CASSPRRETQYF. Full variable domain (remainder filled in from reference TRBV7-8 and TRBJ2-5): GAGVSQSPRYKVAKRGQDVALRCDPISGHVSLFWYQQALGQGPEFLTYFQNEAQLDKSGLPSDRFFAERPEGSVSTLKIQRTQQEDSAVYLCASSPRRETQYFGPGTRLLVL.

This clonotype was counted only a few times. J is TRBJ2-7 and V is TRBV11-2; D is unclear. The germline CDR1 and CDR2 sequences are SGHAT and FQNNGV. This CDR3 spans 14 amino acids. Trimming shortened V by 3 bases and J by 3 bases, and 12 bases separated the two germline ends. CDR3 sequence reads: CASSFQEALYEQYF. Written as DNA, the CDR3 is TGTGCCAGCAGCTTCCAAGAAGCCCTCTACGAGCAGTACTTC.

A few counts support this clonotype. This chain uses TRBV27 with TRBJ2-3; 11 bases match TRBD2. After removal of 3 bases from V and 1 base from J, the junction contained 3 bases not matched to a gene. This CDR3 region has 16 residues. The V gene's germline CDR1 is MNHEY and CDR2 SMNVEV (reference sequence). The CDR3 DNA is TGTGCCAGCAGTTTCTTACTAGCGGGGGGCACAGATACGCAGTATTTT. Translating it yields CASSFLLAGGTDTQYF.

This chain uses TRBV6-6 with TRBJ2-5; 7 bases are shared with TRBD1. The CDR3 extends over 16 amino acids. V dropped 2 bases and J dropped 1; count of bases not matched to a gene: 7. From germline, CDR1 is MNHNY and CDR2 SVGAGI (reference sequence). In nucleotides, the CDR3 is TGTGCCAGCAGTTACCCTGCGACAGGGTTCCAAGAGACCCAGTACTTC. Encoded protein: CASSYPATGFQETQYF.

The chain couples TRBV3-1 to TRBJ2-2; 8 bases match TRBD1. Germline CDR1 is LGHDT and CDR2 is YNNKEL (reference sequence). This CDR3 comprises 17 residues. The V and J ends lost 0 bases and 4 bases, in that order; junction bases with no gene match: 7. The DNA for the CDR3 is TGTGCCAGCAGCCAAGATTATGACAGGGGCCGCACCGGGGAGCTGTTTTTT. This sequence encodes CASSQDYDRGRTGELFF.

The V and J genes are TRBV9 and TRBJ2-1, with 8 bases that match TRBD2. Per germline, CDR1 SGDLS and CDR2 YYNGEE. The CDR3 spans 15 residues. J gave up 2 bases and V 4 bases, and 5 bases lay outside the gene matches. Here the CDR3 DNA reads TGTGCCAGCAGCCTTACGGGGGGGCCCTACAATGAGCAGTTCTTC. It translates to CASSLTGGPYNEQFF.

In its sample, this clonotype was seen a few times. The chain combines TRBV7-8 with TRBJ2-2; no clear D gene. V lost 5 bases and J 9 bases, leaving 13 bases between the germline ends. This CDR3 has 13 amino acids. Germline-derived CDR1 and CDR2 are SGHVS and FQNEAQ. CDR3 sequence (DNA): TGTGCCAGCAGCCGCGGCCGAGGATGGGAGCTGTTTTTT. As protein: CASSRGRGWELFF.

The chain employs TRBV27 and TRBJ1-1; no reliable D call. The CDR3 has 13 amino acids. V shed 6 bases and J shed 0 bases, with 8 bases lying between them. The V gene's germline CDR1 is MNHEY and CDR2 SMNVEV (reference sequence). The CDR3 nucleotides are TGTGCCAGCAGGTCCGGGTTGAACACTGAAGCTTTCTTT. Its protein product is CASRSGLNTEAFF.

CDR3 DNA sequence: TGTGCCAGCAGTGAGTTTGCAGGGTCCAATCAGCCCCAGCATTTT. This gives the protein CASSEFAGSNQPQHF. The V and J genes are TRBV6-1 and TRBJ1-5; D may be TRBD1 (5 bases). The length of the CDR3 is 15 residues. Germline V lookup: CDR1 MNHNS, CDR2 SASEGT. The V end was cut by 3 bases, the J end by 3 bases, with 12 bases between.

This clonotype was picked up a small number of times. This chain's CDR3 is CSVAGGGNSYEQYF. Here the CDR3 DNA reads TGCAGCGTTGCAGGCGGGGGAAACTCCTACGAGCAGTACTTC. This sequence joins TRBV29-1 and TRBJ2-7, with 7 nucleotides matching TRBD2. Germline V CDR1 and CDR2: SQVTM, ANQGSEA. CDR3 size: 14 residues. J lost 0 bases, V lost 4 bases, and 6 bases had no gene match.

This clonotype has more than one count but fewer than ten. V usage is TRBV12-3 or TRBV12-4 and J usage is TRBJ2-1; perhaps TRBD2 as D (5 bases). The CDR3 covers 15 residues. Trimming stripped 5 bases from V and 0 bases from J, with 11 bases between. CDR3 sequence: CASSGRVSSYNEQFF. CDR3 in DNA: TGTGCCAGCAGTGGGAGAGTAAGCTCCTACAATGAGCAGTTCTTC.